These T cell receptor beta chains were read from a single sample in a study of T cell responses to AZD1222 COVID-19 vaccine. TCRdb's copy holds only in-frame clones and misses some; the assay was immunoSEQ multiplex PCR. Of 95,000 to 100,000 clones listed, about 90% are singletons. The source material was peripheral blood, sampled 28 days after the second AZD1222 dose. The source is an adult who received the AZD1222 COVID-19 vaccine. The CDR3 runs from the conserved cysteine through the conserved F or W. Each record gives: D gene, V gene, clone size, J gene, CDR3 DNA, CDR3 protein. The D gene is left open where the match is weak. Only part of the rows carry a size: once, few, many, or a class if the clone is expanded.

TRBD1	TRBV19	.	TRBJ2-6	TGTGCCAGTAGTAGACAGGGCCCTGGGGCCAACGTCCTGACTTTC	CASSRQGPGANVLTF
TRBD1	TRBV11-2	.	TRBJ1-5	TGTGCCAGCAGTCGACTCAGGGGGCCAAATCAGCCCCAGCATTTT	CASSRLRGPNQPQHF
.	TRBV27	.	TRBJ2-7	TGTGCCAGCAGTTTAAACCGGGTATCCTACGAGCAGTACTTC	CASSLNRVSYEQYF
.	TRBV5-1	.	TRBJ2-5	TGCGCCAGCAGCTTAAGCCAACCCAAGGAGACCCAGTACTTC	CASSLSQPKETQYF
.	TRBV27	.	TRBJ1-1	TGTGCCAGCAGTTTATTGCCAGGGTGGGACACTGAAGCTTTCTTT	CASSLLPGWDTEAFF
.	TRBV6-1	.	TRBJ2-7	TGTGCCAGCAGTGAAGGGGAACGTGGAGGGCAGTACTTC	CASSEGERGGQYF
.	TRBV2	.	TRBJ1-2	TGTGCCAGCAGTCCGTTATATGGCTACACCTTC	CASSPLYGYTF
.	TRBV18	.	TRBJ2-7	TGTGCCAGCTCACCCCTCAGGGACTCGGGCTACGAGCAGTACTTC	CASSPLRDSGYEQYF
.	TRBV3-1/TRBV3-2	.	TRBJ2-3	TGTGCCAGCAGCCAAGTGAGGCTGGATACGCAGTATTTT	CASSQVRLDTQYF
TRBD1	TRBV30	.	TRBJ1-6	TGTGCCCGCGGGACAGATAATTCACCCCTCCACTTT	CARGTDNSPLHF
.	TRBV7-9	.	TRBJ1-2	TGTGCCAGCAGCCCTCAAGGGGATACTGGCTACACCTTC	CASSPQGDTGYTF
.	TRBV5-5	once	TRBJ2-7	TGTGCCAGCAGCCTTGGTACCTACGAGCAGTACTTC	CASSLGTYEQYF
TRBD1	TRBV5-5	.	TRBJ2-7	TGTGCCAGCAGCTATAAAACAACCGGGACAGGGGGCTACGAGCAGTACTTC	CASSYKTTGTGGYEQYF
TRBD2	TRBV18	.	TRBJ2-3	TGTGCCAGCTCGCGGACTAGCGGGGCCTTTTCGCAGTATTTT	CASSRTSGAFSQYF